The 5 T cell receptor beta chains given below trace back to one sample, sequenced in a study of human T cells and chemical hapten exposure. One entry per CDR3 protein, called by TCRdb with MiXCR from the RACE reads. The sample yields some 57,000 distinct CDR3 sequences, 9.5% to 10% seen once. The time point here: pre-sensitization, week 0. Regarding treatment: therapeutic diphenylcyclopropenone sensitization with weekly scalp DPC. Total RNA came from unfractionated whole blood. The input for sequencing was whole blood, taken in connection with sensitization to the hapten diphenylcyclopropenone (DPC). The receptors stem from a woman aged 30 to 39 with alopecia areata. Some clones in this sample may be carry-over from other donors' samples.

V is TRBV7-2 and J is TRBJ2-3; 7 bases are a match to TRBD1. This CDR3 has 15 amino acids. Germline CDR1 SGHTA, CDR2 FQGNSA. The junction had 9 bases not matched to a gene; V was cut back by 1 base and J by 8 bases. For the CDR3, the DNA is TGTGCCAGCAGCTTAGTAGGGGGCGAGGGGAGTACGCAGTATTTT. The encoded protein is CASSLVGGEGSTQYF.

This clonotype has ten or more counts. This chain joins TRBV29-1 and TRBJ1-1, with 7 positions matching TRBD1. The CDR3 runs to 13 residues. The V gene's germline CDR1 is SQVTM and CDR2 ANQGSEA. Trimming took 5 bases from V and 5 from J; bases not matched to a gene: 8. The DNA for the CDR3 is TGCAGCGTTACGACAGGGTCCCAGACTGAAGCTTTCTTT. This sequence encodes CSVTTGSQTEAFF.

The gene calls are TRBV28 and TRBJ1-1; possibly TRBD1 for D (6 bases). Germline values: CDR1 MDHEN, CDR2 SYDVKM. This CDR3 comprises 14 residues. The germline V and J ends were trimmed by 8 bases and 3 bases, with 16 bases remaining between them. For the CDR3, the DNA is TGTGCCAGCCTTTTGGGGGGGGCGGACACTGAAGCTTTCTTT. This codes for CASLLGGADTEAFF.

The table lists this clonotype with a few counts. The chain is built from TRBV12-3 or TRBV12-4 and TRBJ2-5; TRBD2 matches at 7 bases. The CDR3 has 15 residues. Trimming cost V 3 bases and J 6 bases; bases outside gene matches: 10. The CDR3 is CASSFQAGLQKTQYF. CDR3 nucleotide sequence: TGTGCCAGCAGTTTTCAAGCGGGGTTGCAGAAGACCCAGTACTTC.

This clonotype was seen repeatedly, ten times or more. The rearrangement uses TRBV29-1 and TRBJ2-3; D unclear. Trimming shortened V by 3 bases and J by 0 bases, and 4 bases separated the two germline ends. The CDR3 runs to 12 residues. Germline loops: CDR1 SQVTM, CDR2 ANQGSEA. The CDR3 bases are TGCAGCGTTGAGACTAGCACAGATACGCAGTATTTT. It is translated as CSVETSTDTQYF.